This T cell receptor beta chain was identified during a study of T-cell memory formation after mild COVID-19. The study, taken as a whole, reports: The second-wave clones peaking on day 37 were not confirmed as SARS-CoV-2-specific.

V lost 4 bases and J lost 6, with 17 bases in between. This CDR3 contains 14 residues. Germline CDR1 is SGDLS and CDR2 is YYNGEE. It was 5'RACE with constant-segment primers that produced the TCR alpha and TCR beta cDNA libraries, which carried sample barcodes and UMIs. MiXCR, run by TCRdb on the 5' RACE reads, gives a single entry per CDR3 protein. Among approximately 200,000 distinct CDR3 sequences listed, roughly 17% were seen once. In regard to this clonotype: Its target is not known.

The sequencing input was PBMCs or a T cell subset sorted from them (not recorded which). The chain joins TRBV9 to TRBJ2-7; D is uncertain. The sequence derives from an adult woman who had mild COVID-19 (a few samples of this study predate the infection). Cell type and time point are not known. The CDR3 DNA follows: TGTGCCAGCAGCCCAAATTCTCTCCTCGGCGAGCAGTACTTC. Translating it yields CASSPNSLLGEQYF.